The 25 T cell receptor beta chains below were found in one sample sequenced in a study of blood T cells in healthy people across ages. Together with a sample-barcoded 5' primer, a J-beta primer mix was included in a second PCR lasting about 6 to 11 cycles. TCRdb itself ran the 5' RACE reads through MiXCR, one entry per CDR3 protein. The sample carries about 650,000 distinct CDR3 sequences, roughly 32% recorded once. The sequenced sample consisted of blood. Every receptor here comes from a woman of 80 years or more in good health.

The sample holds a few counts of this clonotype. A much larger clone lies one base from this, so it may be a read error. The chain's CDR3 is CAAQGAGEAFF. The CDR3 bases are TGTGCCGCCCAGGGGGCGGGTGAAGCTTTCTTT. The rearrangement links TRBV30 to TRBJ1-1; 8 nucleotides match TRBD1. The length of the CDR3 is 11 residues. The V gene end was trimmed by 8 bases and the J gene end by 7 bases; junction bases not matched to a gene: 6. Looked up from germline, CDR1 is GTSNPN and CDR2 is SVGIG (reference sequence).

The J gene is TRBJ2-3, the V gene TRBV4-3, with TRBD2 identical over 8 bases. CDR3 length equals 16 residues. V gave up 0 bases and J gave up 2 bases; unmatched junction bases: 4. Germline values: CDR1 LGHNA, CDR2 YSLEER. The CDR3 DNA reads TGCGCCAGCAGCCAAGACGCGGGAGGACTCACAGATACGCAGTATTTT. Protein product: CASSQDAGGLTDTQYF.

Ten or more counts support this clonotype. CDR3 sequence (DNA): TGCAGTGCTAGACCCACAGGGGGGAGCCCCTACGAGCAGTACTTC. This codes for CSARPTGGSPYEQYF. V and J are TRBV20-1 and TRBJ2-7; 8 bases line up with TRBD1. The CDR3 spans 15 residues. Trimming at V came to 2 bases and at J to 2 bases, leaving 8 bases not matched to a gene. CDR1 and CDR2 (germline): DFQATT, SNEGSKA (reference sequence).

Regarding this clonotype: One end of the junction fails to match germline, which may point to a read error. The gene calls are TRBV12-3 or TRBV12-4 and TRBJ1-4; no clear D gene. The CDR3 loop spans 13 amino acids. The CDR3 region is CTSRTEPNEKLFF. The CDR3 DNA is TGTACCAGCCGAACGGAACCGAATGAAAAACTGTTTTTT.

This clonotype has at least ten counts. The V and J genes are TRBV2 and TRBJ2-7, with 8 bases identical to TRBD2. This CDR3 is 15 amino acids long. Germline V gene sequence: CDR1 SNHLY, CDR2 FYNNEI. With 10 bases clipped from V and 3 bases from J, the junction kept 14 bases outside the gene matches. CDR3 nucleotide sequence: TGTGCCATCAACCTTCTCAGGACTAGCTTCTACGAGCAGTACTTC. This translates into CAINLLRTSFYEQYF.

This clonotype has only a few counts. This chain links TRBV3-1 with TRBJ1-6; weak D call: TRBD1 (5 bases). The germline CDR1 and CDR2 sequences are LGHDT and YNNKEL (reference sequence). The CDR3 covers 15 residues. V lost 1 base and J lost 6, with 10 bases in between. CDR3 sequence reads: CASSQAQGVNSPLHF. Here the CDR3 DNA reads TGTGCCAGCAGCCAAGCTCAGGGTGTTAATTCACCCCTCCACTTT.

Ten or more counts support this clonotype. In DNA form, the CDR3 reads TGCAGTGCTAGAGAACCTCGAGGGGGCAATCAGCCCCAGCATTTT. Protein: CSAREPRGGNQPQHF. The J gene is TRBJ1-5, the V gene TRBV20-1, with D possibly matching TRBD1 (5 bases). Germline CDR1 reads DFQATT; CDR2 reads SNEGSKA (reference sequence). V was cut by 0 bases and J by 2 bases, with 11 bases left in between. This CDR3 spans 15 amino acids.

This clonotype has more than one count but fewer than ten. This chain links TRBV6-2 or TRBV6-3 with TRBJ2-6; 7 nucleotides align to TRBD1. CDR3 length equals 16 residues. CDR1 MNHEY and CDR2 SVGEGT come from the germline V gene. The J segment lost 2 bases and the V segment lost 4 bases, leaving 5 bases of the junction unmatched. The CDR3 sequence is CASSSDRRAGANVLTF. Written as DNA, the CDR3 is TGTGCCAGCAGTTCGGACAGGCGAGCTGGGGCCAACGTCCTGACTTTC.

This clonotype was seen at least ten times. Being one base from a much bigger clone, this may be a read error. The V gene is TRBV28, the J gene TRBJ2-1; D might be TRBD1 or TRBD2, each matching 5 bases. V was shortened by 1 base and J by 0 bases, with 16 bases between the two germline ends. CDR1 is MDHEN and CDR2 is SYDVKM in the germline V gene. The CDR3 is 18 amino acids. Here the CDR3 DNA reads TGTGCCAGCAGTTTATCCATGGGACGCGGAAGCTCCTACAATGAGCAGTTCTTC. Translating gives CASSLSMGRGSSYNEQFF.

This clonotype was seen ten or more times. The rearrangement uses TRBV5-1 and TRBJ2-1; 10 bases agree with TRBD1. The CDR3 contains 15 residues. Germline V gene data show CDR1 as SGHRS and CDR2 as YFSETQ. Trimming cost V 1 base and J 8 bases; bases outside gene matches: 6. CDR3 DNA sequence: TGCGCCAGCAGCTTGACGGGACAGGGGATCTATGAGCAGTTCTTC. It specifies CASSLTGQGIYEQFF.

This clonotype was seen repeatedly, ten times or more. The CDR3: CASMTGMIYEQYF. Here the CDR3 DNA reads TGTGCCAGCATGACAGGGATGATCTACGAGCAGTACTTC. The chain links TRBV28 to TRBJ2-7, with 7 bases lining up with TRBD1. This CDR3 is built from 13 residues. V lost 7 bases to trimming and J lost 3 bases; unmatched junction nucleotides: 6. Germline V gene sequence: CDR1 MDHEN, CDR2 SYDVKM.

This clonotype was recorded many times. The chain is built from TRBV18 and TRBJ1-2; D not certain. Germline lookup yields CDR1 KGHSH and CDR2 LQKENI. The CDR3 covers 13 residues. Trimming left V 0 bases short and J 7 bases short, with 9 bases between. CDR3: CASSPPIVVGYTF. CDR3 DNA sequence: TGTGCCAGCTCACCACCGATCGTGGTTGGCTACACCTTC. Combining the CDR3 with reference TRBV18 and TRBJ1-2 gives the whole variable domain NAGVMQNPRHLVRRRGQEARLRCSPMKGHSHVYWYRQLPEEGLKFMVYLQKENIIDESGMPKERFSAEFPKEGPSILRIQQVVRGDSAAYFCASSPPIVVGYTFGSGTRLTVV.

Concerning this clonotype itself: The CDR3 ends on some other residue instead of the conserved phenylalanine or tryptophan, so this is likely a read error. No DNA is shown, since the ends of the CDR3 on it are uncertain; the CDR3 is the one TCRdb lists. This rearrangement joins TRBV7-9 to TRBJ2-1; the table gives TRBD2 as D, unverified against the DNA. CDR1 SEHNR and CDR2 FQNEAQ come from the germline V gene (reference sequence). Termini included, the CDR3 measures 15 amino acids. CDR3: CASSLVAGGLDEQFT.

The table lists this clonotype with a few counts. A much larger clone differs from this one at a single base, so this may be a read error. The V call is TRBV6-2 or TRBV6-3, the J call TRBJ2-3; TRBD1 or TRBD2 may be the D gene (5 bases each). Looked up from germline, CDR1 is MNHEY and CDR2 is SVGEGT. Trimming pared 5 bases from V and 1 base from J, leaving 16 bases between. CDR3 length: 16 residues. The CDR3 nucleotides read TGTGCCAGCAGTCCGGGACCGGCCACTGGCACAGATACGCAGTATTTT. This codes for CASSPGPATGTDTQYF.

The sample holds many counts of this clonotype. This sequence joins TRBV20-1 and TRBJ2-3, with D unclear. V was clipped by 4 bases and J by 1 base, with 12 bases between them. CDR3 size: 14 residues. CDR1 is DFQATT, CDR2 SNEGSKA, per germline (reference sequence). CDR3 sequence (DNA): TGCAGTGCTAACTTAGGCGGTGGCACAGATACGCAGTATTTT. This sequence encodes CSANLGGGTDTQYF.

The J gene is TRBJ2-7, the V gene TRBV6-8; the match to TRBD2 covers 8 bases. The CDR3 is 18 residues long. V lost 2 bases and J lost 3; bases outside the gene matches: 15. CDR1 is MNHGY, CDR2 SAAAGT, per germline. CDR3 in DNA: TGTGCCAGCAGTTACCTTGGGCTGACTAGCGAGGCTTGCTACGAGCAGTACTTC. It translates to CASSYLGLTSEACYEQYF.

The chain couples TRBV3-1 to TRBJ1-1; 7 bases are a match to TRBD1. The CDR3 consists of 14 residues. CDR1 is LGHDT and CDR2 is YNNKEL in the germline V gene (reference sequence). With 7 bases clipped from V and 5 bases from J, the junction kept 10 bases outside the gene matches. Here the CDR3 DNA reads TGTGCCAGCATGGGCCAGGGGGGGAGGACTGAAGCTTTCTTT. It translates to CASMGQGGRTEAFF.

The V and J genes are TRBV5-1 and TRBJ2-3, with D perhaps assigned TRBD1 or TRBD2 (5 bases each). Germline V gives CDR1 SGHRS, CDR2 YFSETQ. V was shortened by 3 bases and J by 3 bases, with 14 bases between the two germline ends. This CDR3 contains 15 residues. DNA of the CDR3: TGCGCCAGCAGCTCGTCGGGACCGGTTACAGATACGCAGTATTTT. Its protein is CASSSSGPVTDTQYF. The variable domain in full, with the rest retrieved from reference TRBV5-1 and TRBJ2-3, is KAGVTQTPRYLIKTRGQQVTLSCSPISGHRSVSWYQQTPGQGLQFLFEYFSETQRNKGNFPGRFSGRQFSNSRSEMNVSTLELGDSALYLCASSSSGPVTDTQYFGPGTRLTVL.

At least ten counts were recorded for this clonotype. V gene TRBV20-1 combines with J gene TRBJ2-7; 9 nucleotides line up with TRBD1. V dropped 0 bases and J dropped 4; count of bases not matched to a gene: 10. CDR1 is DFQATT, CDR2 SNEGSKA, per germline (reference sequence). This CDR3 spans 16 amino acids. The CDR3 reads CSARDSQGASGYEQYF. CDR3 bases: TGCAGTGCTAGAGATTCACAGGGGGCATCGGGGTACGAGCAGTACTTC.

This chain uses TRBV4-1 with TRBJ2-4, with 7 bases matching TRBD2. Germline V gene data show CDR1 as MGHRA and CDR2 as YSYEKL. After removal of 0 bases from V and 1 base from J, the junction contained 9 bases not matched to a gene. The CDR3 has 18 amino acids. The CDR3 loop is CASSQEGSAGAAKNIQYF. The CDR3 region has the DNA TGCGCCAGCAGCCAAGAGGGCAGCGCGGGAGCGGCCAAAAACATTCAGTACTTC.

Comments on this clonotype: One base away lies a much larger clone, so this may be a sequencing read error. The gene calls are TRBV20-1 and TRBJ2-1; 8 positions agree with TRBD2. This CDR3 contains 18 residues. CDR1 and CDR2 (germline): DFQATT, SNEGSKA (reference sequence). The CDR3 DNA is TGCAGTGCTAGAGATCCCGGAAGCGGGGGAAGCTCCTACAATGGGCAGTTCTTC. The encoded protein is CSARDPGSGGSSYNGQFF.

This clonotype showed up many times. CDR3 DNA: TGTGCCACCAGTGCAGACACTGGCTACACCTTC. Translation: CATSADTGYTF. The chain uses TRBV24-1 and TRBJ1-2; D is uncertain. Germline CDR1 reads KGHDR; CDR2 reads SFDVKD. The CDR3 contains 11 residues. V lost 5 bases and J lost 7, with 7 bases in between.

The chain recombines TRBV7-2 with TRBJ2-5; 7 nucleotides line up with TRBD2. V shed 11 bases, J shed 0 bases, and the junction held 6 bases outside the gene matches. The CDR3 is 13 residues long. CDR1 and CDR2 (germline): SGHTA, FQGNSA. Here the CDR3 reads CAWMGGNQETQYF. CDR3 nucleotides: TGTGCCTGGATGGGGGGGAACCAAGAGACCCAGTACTTC.

This clonotype was found many times. The chain is built from TRBV6-6 and TRBJ2-1, with a possible D match to TRBD2 (6 bases). CDR1 is MNHNY, CDR2 SVGAGI, per germline (reference sequence). The V and J ends lost 7 bases and 5 bases respectively, with 12 bases between them. The CDR3 is 13 residues long. The CDR3 loop is CASTLAGNNEQFF. In DNA form, the CDR3 reads TGTGCCAGCACCCTCGCGGGGAACAATGAGCAGTTCTTC.

This clonotype was seen at least ten times. The CDR3 DNA reads as TGCAGTGCTACGGGGGGAGCCAAAAACATTCAGTACTTC. Translated, it gives CSATGGAKNIQYF. The chain employs TRBV20-1 and TRBJ2-4, with 7 bases aligning to TRBD2. This CDR3 is 13 amino acids long. V dropped 4 bases and J dropped 0; count of bases not matched to a gene: 0. Germline V gene lookup returns CDR1 DFQATT and CDR2 SNEGSKA (reference sequence).